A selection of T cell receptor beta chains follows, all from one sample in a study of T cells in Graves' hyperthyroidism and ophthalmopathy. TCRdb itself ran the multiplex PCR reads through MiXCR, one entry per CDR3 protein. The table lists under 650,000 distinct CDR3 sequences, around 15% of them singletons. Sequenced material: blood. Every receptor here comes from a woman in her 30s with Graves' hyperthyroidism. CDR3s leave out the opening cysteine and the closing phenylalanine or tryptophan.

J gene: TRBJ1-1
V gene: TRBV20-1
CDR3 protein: SLLTGGGWGTEAF

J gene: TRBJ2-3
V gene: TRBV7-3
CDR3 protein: ASSLTGDGTDTQY

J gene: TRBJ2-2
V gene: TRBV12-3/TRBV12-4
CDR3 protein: ASSLVGGLTGELF

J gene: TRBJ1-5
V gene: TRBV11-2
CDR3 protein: ASSSTGGWNQPQH

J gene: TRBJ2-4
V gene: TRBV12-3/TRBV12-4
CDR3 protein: ASSLRHSSRQGGWAKNIQY

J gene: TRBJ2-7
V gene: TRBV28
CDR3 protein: ASSLRTEPSSYEQY

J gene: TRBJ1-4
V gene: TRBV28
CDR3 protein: ASGGQASNEKLF

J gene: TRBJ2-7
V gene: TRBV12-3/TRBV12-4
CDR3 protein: ASRAGFTYEQY

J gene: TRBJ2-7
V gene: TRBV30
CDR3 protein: AWSAPSGVWDYEQY

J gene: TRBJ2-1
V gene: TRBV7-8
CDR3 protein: ASSSYVNEQF

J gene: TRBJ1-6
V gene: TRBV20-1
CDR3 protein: SVSSELELNSPLH

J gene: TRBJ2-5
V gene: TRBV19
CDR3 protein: ASRDRGRSRETQY

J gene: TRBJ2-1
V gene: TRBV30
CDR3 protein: AWIGVNEQF

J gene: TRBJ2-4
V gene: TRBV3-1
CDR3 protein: ASRTGGLAKNIQY

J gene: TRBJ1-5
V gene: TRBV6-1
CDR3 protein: ASNPGPRVGNQPQH

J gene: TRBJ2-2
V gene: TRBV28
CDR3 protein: ASSPLADRGAGELF

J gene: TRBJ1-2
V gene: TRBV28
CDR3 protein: ASKQKHYGYT

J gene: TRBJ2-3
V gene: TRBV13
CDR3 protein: ASSFEGSGDTQY

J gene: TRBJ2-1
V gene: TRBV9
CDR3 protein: ASSVSAGVPLNEQF

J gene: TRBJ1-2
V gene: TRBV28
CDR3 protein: ATAVGQGYGYT

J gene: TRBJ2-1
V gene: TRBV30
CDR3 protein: AWNKPIYNEQF

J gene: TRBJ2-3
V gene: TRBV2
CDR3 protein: ASSPGINTDAQY

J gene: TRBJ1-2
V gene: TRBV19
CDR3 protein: ASKRDLWTT

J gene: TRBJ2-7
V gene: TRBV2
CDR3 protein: ASSRGMLYEQY

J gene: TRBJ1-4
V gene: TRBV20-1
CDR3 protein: SAPGRGNDNEKLF

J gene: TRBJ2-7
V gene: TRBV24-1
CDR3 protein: AAGTSSYEQY

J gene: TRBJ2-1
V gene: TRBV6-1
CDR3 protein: ASSERKIADDYYNEQF

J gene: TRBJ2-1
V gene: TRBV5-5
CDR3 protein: ASSLVGQGHNEQF

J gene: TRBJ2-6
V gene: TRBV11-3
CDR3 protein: ASSPRNTGLSSGANVLT

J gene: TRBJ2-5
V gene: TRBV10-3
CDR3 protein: AISGRGQETQY

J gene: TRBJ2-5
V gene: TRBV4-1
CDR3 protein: ASSHTAQETQY

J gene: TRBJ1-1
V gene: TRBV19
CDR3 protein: ASHRGGSTEAF

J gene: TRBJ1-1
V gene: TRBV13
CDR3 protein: ASSLKPEAF

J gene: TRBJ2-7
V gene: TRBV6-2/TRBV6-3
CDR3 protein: ASSPGLAGEVYEQY

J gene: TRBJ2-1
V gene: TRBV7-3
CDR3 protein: ASSQTLAGVPYNEQF

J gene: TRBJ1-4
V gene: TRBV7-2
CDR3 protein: ASQIRGGTNEKLF

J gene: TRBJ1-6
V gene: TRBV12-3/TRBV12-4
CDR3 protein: ASSWGNSPLH

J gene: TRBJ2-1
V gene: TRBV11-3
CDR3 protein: ASSSFDLAGGQSEQF

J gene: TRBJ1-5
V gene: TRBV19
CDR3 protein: ASSGRSVGNQPQH

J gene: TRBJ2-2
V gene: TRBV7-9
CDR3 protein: ASSLVSGRTSGRSAGELF

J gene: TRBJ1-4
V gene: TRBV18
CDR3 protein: ASSPGPNEKLF

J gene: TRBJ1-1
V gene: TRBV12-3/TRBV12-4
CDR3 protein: ASSFIGEAF

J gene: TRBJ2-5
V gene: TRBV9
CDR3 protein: ASSVTTGTGETQY

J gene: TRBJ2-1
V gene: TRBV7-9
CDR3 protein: ASSDGTSGGSYNEQF

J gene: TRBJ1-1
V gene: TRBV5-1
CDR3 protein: ASSPSRAGVNTEAF

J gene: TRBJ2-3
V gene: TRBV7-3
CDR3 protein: ASSLTSGSTDTQY